This T cell receptor beta chain was sequenced during a study of blood T cell repertoires in COVID-19. TCRdb keeps only in-frame clones here, not all; method: immunoSEQ multiplex PCR. Of roughly 280,000 clones in the sample, roughly nine tenths are singletons; the top ten hold 2% to 3%. This CDR3 is 15 amino acids long. The J segment lost 5 bases and the V segment lost 5 bases, leaving 6 bases of the junction unmatched. Germline V CDR1 and CDR2: SNHLY, FYNNEI. Sample: PBMCs or T cells enriched from blood (not recorded which). The chain links TRBV2 to TRBJ2-5, with TRBD2 matching 12 bases. The sequence was collected from a woman aged 18-29 years who had recovered from COVID-19. The CDR3, as DNA: TGTGCCAGCAGTATACGGACTAGCGGGGCGGAGACCCAGTACTTC. It yields the protein CASSIRTSGAETQYF. Complete variable domain (other parts from reference TRBV2 and TRBJ2-5): EPEVTQTPSHQVTQMGQEVILRCVPISNHLYFYWYRQILGQKVEFLVSFYNNEISEKSEIFDDQFSVERPDGSNFTLKIRSTKLEDSAMYFCASSIRTSGAETQYFGPGTRLLVL.